A single sample is the source of the 5 T cell receptor beta chains below, sequenced in a study of blood T cell repertoires in COVID-19. The data were produced by immunoSEQ multiplex PCR, yet TCRdb's version contains in-frame clones alone and is incomplete. The repertoire holds approximately 360,000 clones, with around 87% as singletons. Sequencing was performed on PBMCs or T cells enriched from blood (not recorded which). The receptors were gathered from a middle-aged man in a cohort exposed to, infected with or recovered from COVID-19 (not recorded which).

The chain joins TRBV6-5 to TRBJ2-1; D gene ambiguous. Trimming left V 2 bases short and J 2 bases short, with 7 bases between. This CDR3 spans 14 amino acids. CDR1 MNHEY and CDR2 SVGAGI come from the germline V gene. CDR3 region: CASSYAPAYNEQFF. The CDR3 DNA sequence: TGTGCCAGCAGTTACGCTCCGGCCTACAATGAGCAGTTCTTC.

The chain has TRBV7-9 and TRBJ1-3; D gene ambiguous. Germline CDR1 reads SEHNR; CDR2 reads FQNEAQ (reference sequence). V shed 1 base and J shed 0 bases, with 4 bases lying between them. This CDR3 region has 14 residues. CDR3 loop: CASSLVISGNTIYF. The CDR3 bases are TGTGCCAGCAGCTTAGTAATCTCTGGAAACACCATATATTTT. Full variable domain (remainder filled in from reference TRBV7-9 and TRBJ1-3): DTGVSQNPRHKITKRGQNVTFRCDPISEHNRLYWYRQTLGQGPEFLTYFQNEAQLEKSRLLSDRFSAERPKGSFSTLEIQRTEQGDSAMYLCASSLVISGNTIYFGEGSWLTVV.

The J gene is TRBJ2-3, the V gene TRBV5-1; 7 positions agree with TRBD1. The germline CDR1 and CDR2 sequences are SGHRS and YFSETQ. Trimming removed 3 bases from V and 4 bases from J; junction bases left unmatched: 5. CDR3 length: 14 amino acids. The CDR3 nucleotides are TGCGCCAGCAGCTCCCGACAGGGCTCAGATACGCAGTATTTT. The encoded protein is CASSSRQGSDTQYF.

The chain uses TRBV11-3 and TRBJ2-1; D unclear. Germline V gives CDR1 SGHNT, CDR2 YENEEA. There are 12 residues in the CDR3. Trimming took off 4 bases at V and 6 bases at J, with 7 bases between the two ends. CDR3 in amino acids: CASSSEANEQFF. DNA for the CDR3: TGTGCCAGCAGCTCCGAAGCCAATGAGCAGTTCTTC.

This sequence joins TRBV4-1 and TRBJ1-3; 9 bases fit TRBD1. Germline assignment: CDR1 MGHRA and CDR2 YSYEKL. CDR3 length: 16 amino acids. V lost 4 bases and J lost 6; bases outside the gene matches: 10. This CDR3 is CASSLPPGQGQNTIYF. The CDR3 DNA sequence: TGCGCCAGCAGCCTCCCACCGGGACAGGGACAAAACACCATATATTTT.